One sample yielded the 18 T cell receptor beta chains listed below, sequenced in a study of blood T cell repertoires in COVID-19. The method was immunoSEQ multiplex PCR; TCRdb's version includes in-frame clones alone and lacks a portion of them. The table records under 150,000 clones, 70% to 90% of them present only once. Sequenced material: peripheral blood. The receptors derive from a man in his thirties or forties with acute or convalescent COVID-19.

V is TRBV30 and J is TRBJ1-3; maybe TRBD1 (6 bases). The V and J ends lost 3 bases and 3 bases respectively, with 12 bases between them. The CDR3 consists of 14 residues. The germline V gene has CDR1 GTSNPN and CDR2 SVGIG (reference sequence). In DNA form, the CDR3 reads TGTGCCTGGAGGTTACAGGGATTTGGAAACACCATATATTTT. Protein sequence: CAWRLQGFGNTIYF.

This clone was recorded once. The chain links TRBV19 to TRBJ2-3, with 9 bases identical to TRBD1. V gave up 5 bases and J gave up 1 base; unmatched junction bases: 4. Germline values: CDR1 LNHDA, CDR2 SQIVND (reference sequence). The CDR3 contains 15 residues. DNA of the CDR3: TGTGCCAGTAGTGTCGGGACAGGGCGCACAGATACGCAGTATTTT. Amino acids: CASSVGTGRTDTQYF.

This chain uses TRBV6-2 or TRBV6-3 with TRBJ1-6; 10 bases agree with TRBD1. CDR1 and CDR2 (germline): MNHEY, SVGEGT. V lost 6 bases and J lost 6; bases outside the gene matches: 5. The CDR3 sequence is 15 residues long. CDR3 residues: CASSPDRGPNSPLHF. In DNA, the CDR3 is TGTGCCAGCAGCCCTGACAGGGGGCCTAATTCACCCCTCCACTTT.

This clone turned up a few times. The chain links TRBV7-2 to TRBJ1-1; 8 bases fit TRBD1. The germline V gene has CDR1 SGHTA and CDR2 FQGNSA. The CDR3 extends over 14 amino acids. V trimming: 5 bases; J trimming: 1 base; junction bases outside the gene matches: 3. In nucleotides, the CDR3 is TGTGCCAGCAGCCGGGACAGGACGAACACTGAAGCTTTCTTT. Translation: CASSRDRTNTEAFF.

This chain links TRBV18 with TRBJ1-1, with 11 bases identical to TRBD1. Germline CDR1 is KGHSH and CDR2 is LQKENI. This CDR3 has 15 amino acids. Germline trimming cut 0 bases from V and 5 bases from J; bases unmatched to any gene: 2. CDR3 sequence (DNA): TGTGCCAGCTCACCACCGGACAGGGGGCTGACTGAAGCTTTCTTT. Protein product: CASSPPDRGLTEAFF.

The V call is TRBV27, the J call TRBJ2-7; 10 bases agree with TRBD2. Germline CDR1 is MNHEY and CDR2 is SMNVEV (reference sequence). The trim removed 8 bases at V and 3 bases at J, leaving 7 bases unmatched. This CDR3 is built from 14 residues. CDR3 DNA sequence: TGTGCCAGCTCACCCGGGACTAGCGTCTACGAGCAGTACTTC. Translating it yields CASSPGTSVYEQYF.

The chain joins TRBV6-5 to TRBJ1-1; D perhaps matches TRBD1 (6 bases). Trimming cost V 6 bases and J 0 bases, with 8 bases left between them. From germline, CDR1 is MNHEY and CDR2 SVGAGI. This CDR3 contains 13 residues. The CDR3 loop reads CASRQGMNTEAFF. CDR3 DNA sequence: TGTGCCAGCAGGCAGGGGATGAACACTGAAGCTTTCTTT.

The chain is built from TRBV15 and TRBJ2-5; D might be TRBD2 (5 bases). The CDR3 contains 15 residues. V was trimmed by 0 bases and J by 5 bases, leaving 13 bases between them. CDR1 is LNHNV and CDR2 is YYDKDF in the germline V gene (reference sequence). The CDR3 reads CATSRDDGESETQYF. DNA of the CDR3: TGTGCCACCAGCAGAGATGATGGGGAGTCGGAGACCCAGTACTTC.

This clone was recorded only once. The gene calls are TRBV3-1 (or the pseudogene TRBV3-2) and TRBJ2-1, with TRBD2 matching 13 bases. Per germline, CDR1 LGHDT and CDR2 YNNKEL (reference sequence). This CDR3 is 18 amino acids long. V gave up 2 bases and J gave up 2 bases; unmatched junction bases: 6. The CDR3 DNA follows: TGTGCCAGCAGCCAACCACGACTAGCGGGGGGCCCCTACAATGAGCAGTTCTTC. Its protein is CASSQPRLAGGPYNEQFF.

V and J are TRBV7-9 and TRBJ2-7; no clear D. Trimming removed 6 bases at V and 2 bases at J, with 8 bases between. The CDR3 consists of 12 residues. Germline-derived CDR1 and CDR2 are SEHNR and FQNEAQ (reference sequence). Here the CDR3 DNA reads TGTGCCAGCAGGAAGCGCACCTACGAGCAGTACGTC. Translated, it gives CASRKRTYEQYV.

CDR3 in DNA: TGTGCCAGCAAATCAGGGTATAATGAAAAACTGTTTTTT. It is translated as CASKSGYNEKLFF. The genes are TRBV2 and TRBJ1-4; possible D gene TRBD1, 5 bases. The CDR3 extends over 13 amino acids. Trimming took 7 bases from V and 4 from J, leaving 10 bases between them. Germline CDR1 and CDR2: SNHLY and FYNNEI.

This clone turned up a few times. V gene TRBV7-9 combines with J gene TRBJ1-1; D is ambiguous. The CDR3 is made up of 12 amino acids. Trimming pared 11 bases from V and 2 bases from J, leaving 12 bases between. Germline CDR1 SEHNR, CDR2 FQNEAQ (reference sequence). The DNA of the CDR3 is TGTGCCTTGGGTGGGCGAAACACTGAAGCTTTCTTT. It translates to CALGGRNTEAFF.

The CDR3 sequence is CASSPERGEFWDEQFF. The CDR3 coding sequence is TGTGCCAGCAGTCCCGAGCGGGGGGAGTTTTGGGATGAGCAGTTCTTC. The J gene is TRBJ2-1, the V gene TRBV6-2 or TRBV6-3, with TRBD2 matching 9 bases. This CDR3 is 16 amino acids long. The germline V gene encodes CDR1 MNHEY and CDR2 SVGEGT. V was pared by 5 bases and J by 8 bases, with 13 bases of the junction left unmatched.

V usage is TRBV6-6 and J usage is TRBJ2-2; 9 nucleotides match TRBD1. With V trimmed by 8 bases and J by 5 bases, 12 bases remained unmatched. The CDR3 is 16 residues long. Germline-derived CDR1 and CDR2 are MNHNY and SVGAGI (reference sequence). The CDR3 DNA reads TGTGCCAGCGGCTCCTCAAGGACAGGGGCAACCGGGGAGCTGTTTTTT. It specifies CASGSSRTGATGELFF.

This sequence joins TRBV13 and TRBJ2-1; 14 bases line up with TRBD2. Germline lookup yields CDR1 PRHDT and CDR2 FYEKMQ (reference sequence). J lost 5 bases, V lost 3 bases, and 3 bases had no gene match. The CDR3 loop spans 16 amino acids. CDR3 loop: CASSLTSGGADNEQFF. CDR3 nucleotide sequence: TGTGCCAGCAGCTTGACTAGCGGGGGGGCCGACAATGAGCAGTTCTTC.

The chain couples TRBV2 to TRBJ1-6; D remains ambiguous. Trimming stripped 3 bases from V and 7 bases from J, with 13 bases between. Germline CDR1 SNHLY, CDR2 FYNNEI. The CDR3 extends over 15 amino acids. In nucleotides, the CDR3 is TGTGCCAGCAGTGAGACGGCGGTCCAAAATTCACCCCTCCACTTT. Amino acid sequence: CASSETAVQNSPLHF.

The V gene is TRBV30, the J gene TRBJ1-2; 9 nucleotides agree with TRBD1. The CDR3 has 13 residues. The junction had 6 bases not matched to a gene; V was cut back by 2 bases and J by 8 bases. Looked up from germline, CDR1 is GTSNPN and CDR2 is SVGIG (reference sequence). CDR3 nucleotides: TGTGCCTGGAGTCAACAGGGGGCTGGGGGCTACACCTTC. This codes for CAWSQQGAGGYTF.

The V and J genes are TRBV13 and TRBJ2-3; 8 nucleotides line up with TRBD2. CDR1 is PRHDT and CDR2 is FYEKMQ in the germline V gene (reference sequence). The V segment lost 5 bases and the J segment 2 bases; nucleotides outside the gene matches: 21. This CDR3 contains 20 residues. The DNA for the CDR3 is TGTGCCAGCAGCGTCACAGCTTTGGGGGTCGAAGCGGGAGCCACAGATACGCAGTATTTT. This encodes CASSVTALGVEAGATDTQYF.